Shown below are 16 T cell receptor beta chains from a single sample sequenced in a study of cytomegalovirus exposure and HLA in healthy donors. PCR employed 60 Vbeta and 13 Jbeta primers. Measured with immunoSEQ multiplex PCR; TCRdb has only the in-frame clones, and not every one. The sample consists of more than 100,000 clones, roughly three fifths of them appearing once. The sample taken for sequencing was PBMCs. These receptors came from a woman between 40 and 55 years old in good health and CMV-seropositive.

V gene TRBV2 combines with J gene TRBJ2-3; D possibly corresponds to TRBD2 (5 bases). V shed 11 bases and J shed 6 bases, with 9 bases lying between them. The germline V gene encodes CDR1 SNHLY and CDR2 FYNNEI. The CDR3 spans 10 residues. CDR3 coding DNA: TGTGCCCGCCGAGGGGATACGCAGTATTTT. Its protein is CARRGDTQYF.

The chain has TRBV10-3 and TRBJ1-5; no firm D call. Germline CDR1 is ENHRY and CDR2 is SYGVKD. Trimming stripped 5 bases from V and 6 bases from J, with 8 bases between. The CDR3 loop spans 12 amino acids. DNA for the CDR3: TGTGCCATCAGTCCGGAGGGTCAGCCCCAGCATTTT. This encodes CAISPEGQPQHF.

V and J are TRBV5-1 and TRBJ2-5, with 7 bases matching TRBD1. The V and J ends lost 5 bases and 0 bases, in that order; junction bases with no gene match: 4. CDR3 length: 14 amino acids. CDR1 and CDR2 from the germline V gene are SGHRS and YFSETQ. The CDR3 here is CASSSDRDQETQYF. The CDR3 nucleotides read TGCGCCAGCAGTTCAGACAGGGACCAAGAGACCCAGTACTTC.

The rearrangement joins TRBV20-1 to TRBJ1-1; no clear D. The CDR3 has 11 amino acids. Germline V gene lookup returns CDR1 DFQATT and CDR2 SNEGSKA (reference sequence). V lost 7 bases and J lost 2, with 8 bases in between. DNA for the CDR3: TGCAGTGTAAGCACCAACACTGAAGCTTTCTTT. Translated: CSVSTNTEAFF.

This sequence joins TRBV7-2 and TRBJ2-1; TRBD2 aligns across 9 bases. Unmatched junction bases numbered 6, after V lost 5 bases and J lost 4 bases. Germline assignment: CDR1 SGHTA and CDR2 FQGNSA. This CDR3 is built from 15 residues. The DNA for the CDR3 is TGTGCCAGCAGCCGAGCGACTAGCGGATACAATGAGCAGTTCTTC. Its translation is CASSRATSGYNEQFF.

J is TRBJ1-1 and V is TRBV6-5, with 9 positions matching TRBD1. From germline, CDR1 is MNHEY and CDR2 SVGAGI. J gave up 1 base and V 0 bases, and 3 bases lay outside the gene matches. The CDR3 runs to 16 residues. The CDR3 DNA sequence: TGTGCCAGCAGTTACTCGGGGACAGGGCGGAACACTGAAGCTTTCTTT. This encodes CASSYSGTGRNTEAFF.

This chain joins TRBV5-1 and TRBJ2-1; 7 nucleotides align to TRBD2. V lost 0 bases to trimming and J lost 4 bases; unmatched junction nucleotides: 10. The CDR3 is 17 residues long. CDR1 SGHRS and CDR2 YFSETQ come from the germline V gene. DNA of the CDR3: TGCGCCAGCAGCTTGGGATGGGAGGGCACGAGTTACAATGAGCAGTTCTTC. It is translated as CASSLGWEGTSYNEQFF.

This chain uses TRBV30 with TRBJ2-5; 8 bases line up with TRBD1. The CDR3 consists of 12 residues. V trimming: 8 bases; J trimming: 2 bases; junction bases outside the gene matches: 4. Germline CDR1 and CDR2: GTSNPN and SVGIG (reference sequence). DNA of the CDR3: TGTGCCGGAAACAGGGGGCAAGAGACCCAGTACTTC. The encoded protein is CAGNRGQETQYF.

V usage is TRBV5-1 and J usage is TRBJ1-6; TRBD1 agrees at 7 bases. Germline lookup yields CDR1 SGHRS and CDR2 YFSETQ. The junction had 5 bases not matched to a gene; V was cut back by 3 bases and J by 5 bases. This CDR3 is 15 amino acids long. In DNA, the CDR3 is TGCGCCAGCAGCTCGACAGGGTACGATAATTCACCCCTCCACTTT. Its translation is CASSSTGYDNSPLHF.

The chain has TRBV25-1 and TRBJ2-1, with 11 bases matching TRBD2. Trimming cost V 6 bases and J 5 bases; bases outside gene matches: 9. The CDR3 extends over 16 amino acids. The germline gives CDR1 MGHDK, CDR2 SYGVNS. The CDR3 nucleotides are TGTGCCAGCAGCAGAAGACTAGCGGGACGGAACAATGAGCAGTTCTTC. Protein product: CASSRRLAGRNNEQFF.

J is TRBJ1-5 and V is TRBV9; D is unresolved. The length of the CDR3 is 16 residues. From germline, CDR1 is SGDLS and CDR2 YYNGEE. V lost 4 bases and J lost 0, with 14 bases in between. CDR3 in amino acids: CASSPGGSDSNQPQHF. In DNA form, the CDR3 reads TGTGCCAGCAGCCCCGGAGGGTCGGATAGCAATCAGCCCCAGCATTTT.

The CDR3 reads CASSPPGQGVEKLFF. The CDR3 DNA follows: TGTGCCAGCTCACCTCCGGGACAGGGGGTAGAAAAACTGTTTTTT. This chain joins TRBV18 and TRBJ1-4; TRBD1 matches 11 bases. The CDR3 is 15 residues long. J gave up 8 bases and V 3 bases, and 5 bases lay outside the gene matches. Looked up from germline, CDR1 is KGHSH and CDR2 is LQKENI.

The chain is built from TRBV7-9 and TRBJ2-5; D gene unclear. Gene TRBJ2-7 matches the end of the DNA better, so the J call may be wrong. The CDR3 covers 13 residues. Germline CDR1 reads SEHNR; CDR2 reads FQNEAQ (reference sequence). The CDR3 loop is CASSFQVSYEQYF. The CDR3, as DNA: TGTGCCAGCAGCTTTCAGGTATCCTACGAGCAGTACTTC.

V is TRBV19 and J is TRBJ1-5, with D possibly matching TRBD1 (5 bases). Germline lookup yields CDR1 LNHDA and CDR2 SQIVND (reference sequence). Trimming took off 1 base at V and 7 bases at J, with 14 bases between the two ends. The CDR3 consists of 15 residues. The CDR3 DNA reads TGTGCCAGTAGTATAGGTGGGGCGGGGGAGCAGCCCCAGCATTTT. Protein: CASSIGGAGEQPQHF.

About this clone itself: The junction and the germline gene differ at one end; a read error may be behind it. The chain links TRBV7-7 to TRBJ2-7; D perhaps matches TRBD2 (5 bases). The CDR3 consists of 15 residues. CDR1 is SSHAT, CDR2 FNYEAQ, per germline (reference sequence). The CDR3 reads CASSLEAGSSYEQYF. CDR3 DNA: TGTGCTAGCAGCTTAGAAGCTGGGAGTAGCTACGAGCAGTACTTC.

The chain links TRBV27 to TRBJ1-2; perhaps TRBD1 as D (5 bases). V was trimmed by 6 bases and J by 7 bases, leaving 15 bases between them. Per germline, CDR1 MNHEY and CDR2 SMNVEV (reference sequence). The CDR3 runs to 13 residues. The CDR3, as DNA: TGTGCCAGCAGCCAGGGAATGGAAGGTGGCTACACCTTC. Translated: CASSQGMEGGYTF.